Below are 2 T cell receptor beta chains sequenced from a single sample in a study of monozygotic twins with inflammatory bowel disease (dated 2019 in TCRdb). Preparation of the library involved 5' RACE. These reads were obtained on an Illumina HiSeq 2500. The reads were reprocessed in TCRdb, with one entry per CDR3 protein sequence and no accompanying DNA. This sample's table has entries for about 300,000 distinct CDR3 sequences. 5.5% to 6.5% of the sample goes to the ten largest clones. Sequencing was performed on blood. The receptors originated from a human donor with ulcerative colitis or Crohn's disease, or a healthy co-twin of an affected twin (not recorded which).

The V call is TRBV12-3 or TRBV12-4, the J call TRBJ1-4; TCRdb names TRBD1, which stays unverified in the absence of DNA. The CDR3 length is 15 residues. The CDR3 is CASSFGTGAGEKLFF.

This chain connects TRBV7-3 to TRBJ2-1; TCRdb designates TRBD2, a call that cannot be tested without DNA. The CDR3 covers 15 residues. In germline, CDR1 is SGHTA, CDR2 FQGTGA. CDR3 in amino acids: CASSWERGSYNEQFF. The full variable domain, its missing parts supplied by reference TRBV7-3 and TRBJ2-1, is GAGVSQTPSNKVTEKGKYVELRCDPISGHTALYWYRQSLGQGPEFLIYFQGTGAADDSGLPNDRFFAVRPEGSVSTLKIQRTERGDSAVYLCASSWERGSYNEQFFGPGTRLTVL.